A selection of T cell receptor beta chains follows, all from one sample in a study of shared clonotypes between healthy human individuals. The repertoire was sequenced with immunoSEQ multiplex PCR; TCRdb's copy has only in-frame clones and lacks some. This sample has a few hundred thousand clones; roughly 87% occur once, and the top ten carry roughly 16%. Sequenced sample: memory CD8+ T cells sorted from blood. These receptors all come from a man aged 18 to 30 in good health. The CDR3 runs from the conserved cysteine through the conserved F or W. Each record gives: V gene, D gene, clone size, J gene, CDR3 protein, CDR3 DNA. D genes are given only for firm matches. Some rows mark clone size as missing; the rest say once, few, many or name a class of expanded clone.

TRBV9	.	.	TRBJ2-2	CASSGLGIPTGELFF	TGTGCCAGCAGCGGGCTAGGGATTCCCACCGGGGAGCTGTTTTTT
TRBV7-9	TRBD2	once	TRBJ2-5	CASSPRLAGYQETQYF	TGTGCCAGCAGCCCTCGACTAGCGGGGTACCAAGAGACCCAGTACTTC
TRBV5-1	.	.	TRBJ2-5	CASSLGTAGVTQETQYF	TGCGCCAGCAGCTTGGGAACGGCAGGGGTAACGCAAGAGACCCAGTACTTC
TRBV28	.	.	TRBJ1-5	CARAGSSVSNQPQHF	TGTGCCAGAGCAGGGTCATCGGTCAGCAATCAGCCCCAGCATTTT
TRBV9	.	.	TRBJ1-6	CASSPLPGPAWGSPLHF	TGTGCCAGCAGCCCCTTACCGGGGCCCGCGTGGGGTTCACCCCTCCACTTT
TRBV4-1	.	.	TRBJ1-1	CASSQQGSTEAFF	TGCGCCAGCAGCCAACAGGGGAGTACTGAAGCTTTCTTT
TRBV10-2	TRBD2	.	TRBJ2-7	CASRARLAGLEQYF	TGCGCCAGCAGGGCACGGCTAGCGGGTCTCGAGCAGTACTTC
TRBV27	TRBD1	.	TRBJ2-3	CASSPTGGRGDTQYF	TGTGCCAGCAGTCCGACAGGGGGCCGTGGAGATACGCAGTATTTT
TRBV29-1	.	.	TRBJ1-4	CSVRTDGQLFF	TGCAGCGTGCGGACGGACGGTCAACTGTTTTTT
TRBV28	.	.	TRBJ2-7	CASSFSDRDTHFYEQYF	TGTGCCAGCAGTTTTTCAGACCGGGACACCCATTTCTACGAGCAGTACTTC
TRBV4-1	.	.	TRBJ1-5	CASSQDSYNQPQHF	TGCGCCAGCAGCCAAGATTCATACAATCAGCCCCAGCATTTT
TRBV28	.	.	TRBJ2-7	CASSLGPGGYEQYF	TGTGCCAGCAGTTTGGGGCCTGGGGGCTACGAGCAGTACTTC
TRBV6-5	.	many	TRBJ2-7	CASSYSQHYEQYF	TGTGCCAGCAGTTACTCTCAACACTACGAGCAGTACTTC
TRBV6-5	.	.	TRBJ1-2	CASSPWAKEGYTF	TGTGCCAGCAGCCCGTGGGCAAAAGAGGGCTACACCTTC
TRBV4-3	TRBD1	.	TRBJ2-6	CASSQDWAGGSGANVLTF	TGCGCCAGCAGCCAAGATTGGGCAGGGGGCTCTGGGGCCAACGTCCTGACTTTC
TRBV10-3	TRBD1	.	TRBJ2-7	CAITGTGSPRRREQYF	TGTGCCATCACCGGGACAGGTTCGCCAAGACGTAGGGAGCAGTACTTC
TRBV25-1	.	.	TRBJ1-4	CASSFNEKLFF	TGTGCCAGCAGTTTCAATGAAAAACTGTTTTTT
TRBV28	.	once	TRBJ1-1	CASSWKGIEAFF	TGTGCCAGCAGTTGGAAGGGTATTGAAGCTTTCTTT
TRBV21-1	.	.	TRBJ2-7	CASNSRWGYYEQYF	TGTGCCAGCAACTCCCGTTGGGGGTATTACGAGCAGTACTTC
TRBV6-1	TRBD1	.	TRBJ1-2	CASSDWWLSQGAYYGYTF	TGTGCCAGCAGTGACTGGTGGTTATCTCAGGGGGCATACTATGGCTACACCTTC
TRBV2	TRBD1	.	TRBJ2-3	CASSGTGGLDTQYF	TGTGCCAGCAGTGGGACAGGGGGCTTGGATACGCAGTATTTT
TRBV4-3	.	.	TRBJ1-2	CASSQDPLTYGYTF	TGCGCCAGCAGCCAAGACCCCTTAACCTATGGCTACACCTTC
TRBV30	.	once	TRBJ2-7	CAWGPGPTAFEQYF	TGTGCCTGGGGACCGGGACCCACGGCGTTTGAGCAGTACTTC
TRBV10-2	TRBD2	.	TRBJ2-2	CASTKLAAIDTGELFF	TGCGCCAGCACCAAACTAGCGGCTATAGACACCGGGGAGCTGTTTTTT
TRBV29-1	TRBD2	.	TRBJ2-1	CSVGPTSPNEQFF	TGCAGCGTCGGCCCGACTAGCCCAAATGAGCAGTTCTTC